This passage covers 24 T cell receptor beta chains from one sample sequenced in a study of T cells in Graves' hyperthyroidism and ophthalmopathy. Amplification targeted TCR beta CDR3 regions from RNA transcripts. A set of HTBI primers served as the primers for a first-round RT-PCR of the TCR CDR3. One entry per CDR3 protein, called by TCRdb with MiXCR from the multiplex PCR reads. The data contain around 600,000 distinct CDR3 sequences, nearly 45% of them singletons. The specimen was peripheral blood or thyroid tissue (not recorded which). Receptors originate from an adult man with Graves' disease, either hyperthyroidism or ophthalmopathy (not recorded which).

The rearrangement uses TRBV2 and TRBJ2-5, with TRBD1 matching 7 bases. This CDR3 has 11 amino acids. CDR1 and CDR2 from the germline V gene are SNHLY and FYNNEI. CDR3 region: CARDSWETQYF. The CDR3 DNA reads as TGTGCTCGGGACAGTTGGGAGACCCAGTACTTC.

This clonotype was detected once. This sequence may be a read error, since a much larger clone differs from it by one base. The rearrangement links TRBV15 to TRBJ1-4; the D gene is possibly TRBD1 (5 bases). The germline V gene encodes CDR1 LNHNV and CDR2 YYDKDF (reference sequence). The CDR3 loop spans 13 amino acids. The CDR3 DNA follows: TGTGCCATCAGCAGCCGGGGGGATGAAAAACTGTTTTTT. Protein: CAISSRGDEKLFF. The full variable domain, in which reference TRBV15 and TRBJ1-4 provide the parts outside the CDR3, is DAMVIQNPRYQVTQFGKPVTLSCSQTLNHNVMYWYQQKSSQAPKLLFHYYDKDFNNEADTPDNFQSRRPNTSFCFLDIRSPGLGDTAMYLCAISSRGDEKLFFGSGTQLSVL.

This clonotype was counted ten times or more. This chain connects TRBV9 to TRBJ2-7; D might be TRBD1 or TRBD2, each matching 5 bases. The CDR3 spans 14 residues. V dropped 4 bases and J dropped 0 bases, with 11 bases sitting between them. Germline values: CDR1 SGDLS, CDR2 YYNGEE. Here the CDR3 reads CASSTGTLSYEQYF. DNA of the CDR3: TGTGCCAGCAGCACCGGGACCCTCTCCTACGAGCAGTACTTC. Based on the CDR3 plus reference TRBV9 and TRBJ2-7, the full variable domain is DSGVTQTPKHLITATGQRVTLRCSPRSGDLSVYWYQQSLDQGLQFLIQYYNGEERAKGNILERFSAQQFPDLHSELNLSSLELGDSALYFCASSTGTLSYEQYFGPGTRLTVT.

In this sample, this clonotype turned up many times. The V gene is TRBV2, the J gene TRBJ1-2; D not certain. V lost 4 bases, J lost 5 bases, and 5 bases lay in between. Germline V gives CDR1 SNHLY, CDR2 FYNNEI. The CDR3 has 11 amino acids. The CDR3 DNA is TGTGCCAGCAGTGGGGGATATGGCTACACCTTC. Its protein product is CASSGGYGYTF.

In this sample, this clonotype turned up many times. This chain joins TRBV19 and TRBJ1-3; possibly TRBD1 for D (5 bases). Deletions cut 8 bases from V and 4 bases from J, with 12 bases between. The CDR3 sequence is 13 residues long. Per the germline V gene, CDR1 is LNHDA and CDR2 is SQIVND (reference sequence). CDR3 nucleotide sequence: TGTGCCAGTTCTGGGGCGACCGGAAACACCATATATTTT. Protein sequence: CASSGATGNTIYF.

This clonotype was counted between two and nine times. The chain links TRBV20-1 to TRBJ2-7, with 14 positions matching TRBD2. Germline V gives CDR1 DFQATT, CDR2 SNEGSKA (reference sequence). J gave up 6 bases and V 1 base, and 8 bases lay outside the gene matches. This CDR3 spans 16 amino acids. Here the CDR3 reads CSARALMGLAGVEQYF. The CDR3 DNA follows: TGCAGTGCTAGAGCTTTGATGGGACTAGCGGGAGTCGAGCAGTACTTC.

The rearrangement links TRBV11-1 to TRBJ1-1, with 7 nucleotides matching TRBD1. The CDR3 length is 15 residues. CDR1 is SGHAT and CDR2 is FQDESV in the germline V gene (reference sequence). V gave up 3 bases and J gave up 1 base; unmatched junction bases: 5. The CDR3 nucleotides are TGTGCCAGCAGCTTGTTTGACAGGGCGAACACTGAAGCTTTCTTT. Protein product: CASSLFDRANTEAFF.

Only a few counts were recorded for this clonotype. J is TRBJ2-2 and V is TRBV19; TRBD1 or TRBD2 may be the D gene (5 bases each). Germline V gene sequence: CDR1 LNHDA, CDR2 SQIVND (reference sequence). The CDR3 is made up of 14 amino acids. V was cut by 7 bases and J by 1 base, with 10 bases left in between. The CDR3: CASTPGGNTGELFF. CDR3 coding DNA: TGTGCCAGTACCCCTGGGGGGAACACCGGGGAGCTGTTTTTT.

This clonotype has a handful of counts. The genes are TRBV6-5 and TRBJ2-2, with unresolved D. Germline lookup yields CDR1 MNHEY and CDR2 SVGAGI. The CDR3 has 11 amino acids. V was clipped by 2 bases and J by 6 bases, with 1 base between them. The CDR3: CASSYPGELFF. For the CDR3, the DNA is TGTGCCAGCAGTTACCCCGGGGAGCTGTTTTTT.

The rearrangement uses TRBV24-1 and TRBJ1-5; D call uncertain. The germline V gene encodes CDR1 KGHDR and CDR2 SFDVKD. Trimming pared 11 bases from V and 0 bases from J, leaving 22 bases between. The CDR3 runs 17 residues. CDR3 coding DNA: TGTGCCAGCACCACACTCCGGGGATCCCTTAGCAATCAGCCCCAGCATTTT. Translation: CASTTLRGSLSNQPQHF.

This clonotype showed up many times. The chain couples TRBV10-3 to TRBJ1-1; 8 nucleotides match TRBD1. This CDR3 comprises 13 residues. Germline CDR1 and CDR2: ENHRY and SYGVKD. With V trimmed by 6 bases and J by 7 bases, 7 bases remained unmatched. CDR3 sequence (DNA): TGTGCCATCAGGGAGGACAGGGAGGATGAAGCTTTCTTT. Protein sequence: CAIREDREDEAFF.

The genes are TRBV20-1 and TRBJ2-7, with 8 bases matching TRBD2. CDR1 DFQATT and CDR2 SNEGSKA come from the germline V gene (reference sequence). V was pared by 3 bases and J by 4 bases, with 8 bases of the junction left unmatched. The CDR3 has 14 residues. The CDR3 loop is CSASDSGGRYEQYF. CDR3 coding DNA: TGCAGTGCTAGCGATTCTGGCGGGAGGTACGAGCAGTACTTC.

The CDR3 sequence is CASTPGRDYGYTF. CDR3 DNA: TGTGCCAGTACTCCGGGCCGCGATTATGGCTACACCTTC. V usage is TRBV19 and J usage is TRBJ1-2; no firm D call. The V end was cut by 7 bases, the J end by 5 bases, with 14 bases between. CDR1 is LNHDA, CDR2 SQIVND, per germline (reference sequence). The CDR3 length is 13 residues.

This clonotype was observed many times. Relative to the germline gene, one junction end is altered; a read error may explain this. The gene calls are TRBV5-1 and TRBJ1-1, with D hard to call. The germline gives CDR1 SGHRS, CDR2 YFSETQ. CDR3 size: 13 residues. This CDR3 reads CASSPQGYTEAFF. The DNA for the CDR3 is TGTGCCAGCAGCCCCCAAGGTTATACTGAAGCTTTCTTT.

The chain employs TRBV28 and TRBJ2-7; no clear D. The CDR3 extends over 12 amino acids. Germline CDR1 is MDHEN and CDR2 is SYDVKM. The V gene lost 2 bases and the J gene lost 5 bases, with 7 bases spanning the gap. The CDR3 nucleotides read TGTGCCAGCAGTTTAGGCAGCCACGAGCAGTACTTC. Its protein is CASSLGSHEQYF.

The chain links TRBV9 to TRBJ1-5; perhaps TRBD1 as D (5 bases). The germline V gene encodes CDR1 SGDLS and CDR2 YYNGEE. This CDR3 region has 16 residues. V was shortened by 4 bases and J by 0 bases, with 14 bases between the two germline ends. This CDR3 is CASSLDQGASNQPQHF. Here the CDR3 DNA reads TGTGCCAGCAGCTTAGACCAGGGAGCTAGCAATCAGCCCCAGCATTTT.

In this sample, this clonotype turned up many times. The chain has TRBV29-1 and TRBJ1-1; 7 bases agree with TRBD1. Germline V CDR1 and CDR2: SQVTM, ANQGSEA. With V trimmed by 3 bases and J by 4 bases, 8 bases remained unmatched. The CDR3 has 14 residues. CDR3 nucleotides: TGCAGCGTTGATCAACAGGGGCTTGGCACTGAAGCTTTCTTT. This codes for CSVDQQGLGTEAFF.

CDR3 protein: CASSRGWEEAFF. The CDR3 bases are TGTGCCAGCAGCAGAGGGTGGGAGGAAGCTTTCTTT. This chain uses TRBV5-5 with TRBJ1-1; no firm D call. The V end was cut by 4 bases, the J end by 8 bases, with 12 bases between. The CDR3 sequence is 12 residues long. Germline V lookup: CDR1 SGHKS, CDR2 YYEKEE (reference sequence).

This clonotype has ten or more counts. The chain combines TRBV6-5 with TRBJ2-7, with 7 bases aligning to TRBD2. This CDR3 contains 12 residues. Per the germline V gene, CDR1 is MNHEY and CDR2 is SVGAGI. Trimming at V came to 11 bases and at J to 7 bases, leaving 11 bases not matched to a gene. CDR3 protein: CAVSGGGGEQYF. In nucleotides, the CDR3 is TGTGCCGTCTCTGGGGGGGGAGGTGAGCAGTACTTC.

The V and J genes are TRBV3-1 and TRBJ1-2; 10 bases line up with TRBD1. Germline CDR1 reads LGHDT; CDR2 reads YNNKEL (reference sequence). After removal of 6 bases from V and 4 bases from J, the junction contained 5 bases not matched to a gene. The CDR3 loop spans 14 amino acids. CDR3 region: CASSRTGGRYGYTF. The CDR3 bases are TGTGCCAGCAGTCGGACAGGGGGACGCTATGGCTACACCTTC.

This clonotype was found a few times. The chain joins TRBV6-6 to TRBJ2-7; D perhaps matches TRBD1 (5 bases). The CDR3 sequence is 13 residues long. V gave up 6 bases and J gave up 5 bases, with 14 bases separating them. Germline CDR1 is MNHNY and CDR2 is SVGAGI (reference sequence). CDR3 coding DNA: TGTGCCAGCAGCACAGGTGGTGGAAACGAGCAGTACTTC. Encoded protein: CASSTGGGNEQYF.

This clonotype was seen only a few times. The V gene is TRBV20-1, the J gene TRBJ1-5; D remains ambiguous. Trimming pared 6 bases from V and 5 bases from J, leaving 11 bases between. Germline lookup yields CDR1 DFQATT and CDR2 SNEGSKA (reference sequence). This CDR3 comprises 12 residues. CDR3 in amino acids: CSAKTFDQPQHF. The CDR3 DNA follows: TGCAGTGCCAAGACTTTCGATCAGCCCCAGCATTTT.

This clonotype was observed many times. The chain joins TRBV7-9 to TRBJ1-4; 7 bases align to TRBD1. Germline V gene sequence: CDR1 SEHNR, CDR2 FQNEAQ (reference sequence). V lost 6 bases to trimming and J lost 10 bases; unmatched junction nucleotides: 8. There are 13 residues in the CDR3. The CDR3 region has the DNA TGTGCCAGCAGACACGACAGGGAGGGAAAACTGTTTTTT. Its translation: CASRHDREGKLFF.

The chain joins TRBV7-3 to TRBJ1-6; D not certain. The CDR3 has 13 residues. The V and J ends lost 3 bases and 7 bases respectively, with 7 bases between them. Germline CDR1 and CDR2: SGHTA and FQGTGA. CDR3 in amino acids: CASSFGSNSPLHF. CDR3 in DNA: TGTGCCAGCAGCTTTGGGTCGAATTCACCCCTCCACTTT.